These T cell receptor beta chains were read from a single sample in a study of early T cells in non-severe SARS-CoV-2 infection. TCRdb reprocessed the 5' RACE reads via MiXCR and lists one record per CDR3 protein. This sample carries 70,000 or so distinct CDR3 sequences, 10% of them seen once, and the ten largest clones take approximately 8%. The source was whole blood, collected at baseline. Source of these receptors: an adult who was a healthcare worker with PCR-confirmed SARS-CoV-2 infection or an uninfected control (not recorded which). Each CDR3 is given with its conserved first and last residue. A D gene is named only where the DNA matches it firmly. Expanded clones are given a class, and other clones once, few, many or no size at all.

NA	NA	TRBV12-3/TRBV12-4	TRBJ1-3	TGTGCCAGCAGTTTAGCAGCCAACTCTGGAAACACCATATATTTT	CASSLAANSGNTIYF
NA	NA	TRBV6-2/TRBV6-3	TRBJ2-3	TGTGCCAGCAGGGGAAGCACAGATACGCAGTATTTT	CASRGSTDTQYF
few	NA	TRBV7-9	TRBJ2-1	TGTGCCAGCAGTTCAGGGTTGAGCTCCTACAATGAGCAGTTCTTC	CASSSGLSSYNEQFF
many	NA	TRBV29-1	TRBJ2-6	TGCAGCGTCTCGGGCAGAGGCAGTGGGGCCAACGTCCTGACTTTC	CSVSGRGSGANVLTF
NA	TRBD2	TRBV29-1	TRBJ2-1	TGCAGCGTTGACCTACTAGCGGGTGAGCAGTTCTTC	CSVDLLAGEQFF
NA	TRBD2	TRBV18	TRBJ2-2	TGTGCCAGCTCCCTCCGGCAGGGAGGGACCGGGGAGCTGTTTTTT	CASSLRQGGTGELFF
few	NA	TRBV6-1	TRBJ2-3	TGTGCCAGCAGTGATATCGCGGTAGATACGCAGTATTTT	CASSDIAVDTQYF
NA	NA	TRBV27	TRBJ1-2	TGTGCCAGCAGTTCCCTCAGCGACAGCAACTATGGCTACACCTTC	CASSSLSDSNYGYTF
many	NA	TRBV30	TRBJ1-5	TGTGCCTGGACGAAGGGGGGCAATCAGCCCCAGCATTTT	CAWTKGGNQPQHF
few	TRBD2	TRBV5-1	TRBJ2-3	TGCGCCAGCAGCTTCAGGCTAGCGGAGTTTACGCAGTATTTT	CASSFRLAEFTQYF
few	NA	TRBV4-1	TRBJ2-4	TGCGCCAGCAGCCACCCTCTAGGAAAGGGATATGGAAACATTCAGTACTTC	CASSHPLGKGYGNIQYF
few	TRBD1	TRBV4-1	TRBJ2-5	TGCGCCAGCAGCCCCAGAGGGACAGGGGCGTCGGAGACCCAGTACTTC	CASSPRGTGASETQYF